Described below is a single T cell receptor (beta chain) sequence and its context. Its specificity is not known. This sample stems from a study of cytomegalovirus exposure and HLA in healthy donors. Study summary: Of the donors genotyped, about 390 in all, about 82% fell in the Caucasian-associated ancestry cluster. Study observations and caveats: Based on reports, TCR beta sequences accurately predicted HLA-A and HLA-B alleles for most subjects. As confirmed in vitro, three CMV-associated chains were specific for CMV antigens.

From germline, CDR1 is MDHEN and CDR2 SYDVKM. CDR3 length: 12 residues. With 10 bases removed from V and 4 bases from J, the gap between germline ends came to 10 bases. This PCR relied on a set of 60 Vbeta primers and 13 Jbeta primers. Repertoires were generated with immunoSEQ multiplex PCR, while TCRdb's copy carries only in-frame clones and drops some. Here the sample spans 160,000 or so clones, approximately 79% being singletons. Every donor was a healthy person donating bone marrow. V usage is TRBV28 and J usage is TRBJ2-2, with a possible D match to TRBD1 (5 bases). Material for sequencing was PBMCs. The sequence was obtained from a man aged 60-69 years in good health and CMV-seronegative. CDR3 bases: TGTGCCATCGACGACAGCACCGGGGAGCTGTTTTTT. Translated, it gives CAIDDSTGELFF. Full variable domain (remainder filled in from reference TRBV28 and TRBJ2-2): DVKVTQSSRYLVKRTGEKVFLECVQDMDHENMFWYRQDPGLGLRLIYFSYDVKMKEKGDIPEGYSVSREKKERFSLILESASTNQTSMYLCAIDDSTGELFFGEGSRLTVL.